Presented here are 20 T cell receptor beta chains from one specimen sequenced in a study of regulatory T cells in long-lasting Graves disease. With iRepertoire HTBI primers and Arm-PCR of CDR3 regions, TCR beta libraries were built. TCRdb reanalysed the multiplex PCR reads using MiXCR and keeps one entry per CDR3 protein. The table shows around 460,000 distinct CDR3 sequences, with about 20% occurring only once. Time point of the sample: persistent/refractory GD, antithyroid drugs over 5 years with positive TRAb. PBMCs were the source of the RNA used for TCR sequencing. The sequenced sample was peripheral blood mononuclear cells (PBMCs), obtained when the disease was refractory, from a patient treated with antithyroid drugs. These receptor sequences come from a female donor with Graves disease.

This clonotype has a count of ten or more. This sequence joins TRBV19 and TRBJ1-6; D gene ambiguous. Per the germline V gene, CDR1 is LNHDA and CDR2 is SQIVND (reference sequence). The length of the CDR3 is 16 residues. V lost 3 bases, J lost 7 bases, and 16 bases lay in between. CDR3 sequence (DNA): TGTGCCAGTAGTATGAGGTCAGCCGACCTGAATTCACCCCTCCACTTT. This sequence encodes CASSMRSADLNSPLHF.

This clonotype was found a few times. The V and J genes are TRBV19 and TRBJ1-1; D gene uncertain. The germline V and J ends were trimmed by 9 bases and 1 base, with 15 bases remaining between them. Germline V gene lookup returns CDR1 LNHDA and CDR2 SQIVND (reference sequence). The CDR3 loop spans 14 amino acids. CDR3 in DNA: TGTGCCAGCCAGAGGGCGGTAGGGAACACTGAAGCTTTCTTT. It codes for CASQRAVGNTEAFF.

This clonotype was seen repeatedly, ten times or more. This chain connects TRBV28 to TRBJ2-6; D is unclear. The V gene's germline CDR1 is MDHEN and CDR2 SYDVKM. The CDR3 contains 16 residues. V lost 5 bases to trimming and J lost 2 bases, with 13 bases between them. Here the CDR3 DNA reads TGTGCCAGCAGTACTCGGACGATCGCTGGGGCCAACGTCCTGACTTTC. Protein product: CASSTRTIAGANVLTF. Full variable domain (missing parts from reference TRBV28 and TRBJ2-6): DVKVTQSSRYLVKRTGEKVFLECVQDMDHENMFWYRQDPGLGLRLIYFSYDVKMKEKGDIPEGYSVSREKKERFSLILESASTNQTSMYLCASSTRTIAGANVLTFGAGSRLTVL.

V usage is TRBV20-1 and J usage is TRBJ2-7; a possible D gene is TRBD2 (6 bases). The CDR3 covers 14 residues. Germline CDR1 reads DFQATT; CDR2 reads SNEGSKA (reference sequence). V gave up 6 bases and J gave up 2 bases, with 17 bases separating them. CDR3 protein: CSADRGTRPYEQYF. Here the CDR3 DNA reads TGCAGTGCCGACCGGGGGACTCGTCCCTACGAGCAGTACTTC.

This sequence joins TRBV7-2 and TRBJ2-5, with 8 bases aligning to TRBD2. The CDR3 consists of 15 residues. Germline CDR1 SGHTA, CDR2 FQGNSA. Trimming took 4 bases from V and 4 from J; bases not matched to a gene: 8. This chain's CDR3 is CASSSLSGIAETQYF. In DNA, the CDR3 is TGTGCCAGCAGCTCCCTTAGCGGGATAGCAGAGACCCAGTACTTC.

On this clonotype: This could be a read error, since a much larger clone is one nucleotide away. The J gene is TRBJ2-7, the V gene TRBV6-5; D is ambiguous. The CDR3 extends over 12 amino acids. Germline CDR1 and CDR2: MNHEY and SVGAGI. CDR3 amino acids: CASNYIANEQYF. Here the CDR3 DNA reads TGTGCCAGCAATTACATTGCCAACGAGCAGTACTTC.

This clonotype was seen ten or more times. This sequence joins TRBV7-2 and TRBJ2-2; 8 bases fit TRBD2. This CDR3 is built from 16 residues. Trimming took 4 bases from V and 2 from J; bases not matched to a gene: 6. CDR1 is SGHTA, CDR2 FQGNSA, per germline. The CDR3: CASSSVGTRNTGELFF. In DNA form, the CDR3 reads TGTGCCAGCAGCTCCGTGGGGACTAGAAACACCGGGGAGCTGTTTTTT.

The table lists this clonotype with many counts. The chain's CDR3 is CAISSRGQGNPLEQYF. The CDR3 nucleotides are TGTGCCATCAGCTCTAGGGGACAGGGCAACCCCCTCGAGCAGTACTTC. The J gene is TRBJ2-7, the V gene TRBV10-3, with 9 nucleotides matching TRBD1. The CDR3 totals 16 residues. V shed 6 bases, J shed 6 bases, and the junction held 15 bases outside the gene matches. Germline V gives CDR1 ENHRY, CDR2 SYGVKD.

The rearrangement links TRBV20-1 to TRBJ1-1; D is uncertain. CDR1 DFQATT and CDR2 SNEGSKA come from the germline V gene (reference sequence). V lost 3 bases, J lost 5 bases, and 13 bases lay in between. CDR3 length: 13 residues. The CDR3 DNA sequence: TGCAGTGCTAGGGGAGACGCTTGGACTGAAGCTTTCTTT. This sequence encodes CSARGDAWTEAFF.

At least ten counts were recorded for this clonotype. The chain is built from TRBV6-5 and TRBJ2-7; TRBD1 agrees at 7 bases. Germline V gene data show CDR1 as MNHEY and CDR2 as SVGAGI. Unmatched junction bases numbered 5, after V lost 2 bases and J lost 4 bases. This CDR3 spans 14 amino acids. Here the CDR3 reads CASSYKGQSYEQYF. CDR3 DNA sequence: TGTGCCAGCAGTTACAAGGGACAGTCGTACGAGCAGTACTTC.

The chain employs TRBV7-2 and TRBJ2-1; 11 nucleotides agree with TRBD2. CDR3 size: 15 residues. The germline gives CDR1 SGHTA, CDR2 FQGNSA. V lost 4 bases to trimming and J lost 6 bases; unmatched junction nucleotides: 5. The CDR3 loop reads CASSSRLAGSNEQFF. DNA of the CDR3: TGTGCCAGCAGCTCTAGACTAGCGGGATCCAATGAGCAGTTCTTC.

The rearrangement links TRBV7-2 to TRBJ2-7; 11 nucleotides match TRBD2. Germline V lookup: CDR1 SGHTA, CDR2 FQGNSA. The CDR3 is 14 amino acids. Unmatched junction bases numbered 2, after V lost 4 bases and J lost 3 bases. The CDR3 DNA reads TGTGCCAGCAGCTACGGACTAGCGGGCTACGAGCAGTACTTC. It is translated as CASSYGLAGYEQYF. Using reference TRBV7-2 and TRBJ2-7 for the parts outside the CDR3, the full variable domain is GAGVSQSPSNKVTEKGKDVELRCDPISGHTALYWYRQSLGQGLEFLIYFQGNSAPDKSGLPSDRFSAERTGGSVSTLTIQRTQQEDSAVYLCASSYGLAGYEQYFGPGTRLTVT.

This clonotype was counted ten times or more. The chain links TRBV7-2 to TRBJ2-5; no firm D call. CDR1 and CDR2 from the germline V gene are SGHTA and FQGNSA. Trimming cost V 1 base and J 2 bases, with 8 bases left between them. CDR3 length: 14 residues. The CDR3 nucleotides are TGTGCCAGCAGCTTAGTATTTCAGCAAGAGACCCAGTACTTC. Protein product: CASSLVFQQETQYF.

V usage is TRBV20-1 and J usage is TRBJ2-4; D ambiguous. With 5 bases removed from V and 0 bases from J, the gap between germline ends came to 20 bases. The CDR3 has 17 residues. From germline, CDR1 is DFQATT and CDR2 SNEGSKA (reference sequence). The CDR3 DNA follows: TGCAGTGCTGTGAACCCGGGCTTCGCCTTAGCCAAAAACATTCAGTACTTC. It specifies CSAVNPGFALAKNIQYF.

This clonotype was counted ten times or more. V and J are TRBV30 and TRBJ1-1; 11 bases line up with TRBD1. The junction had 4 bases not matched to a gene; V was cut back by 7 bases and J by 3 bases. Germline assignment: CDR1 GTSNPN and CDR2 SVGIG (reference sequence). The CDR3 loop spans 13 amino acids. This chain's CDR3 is CAFGTGGHTEAFF. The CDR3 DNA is TGTGCCTTCGGGACAGGGGGTCACACTGAAGCTTTCTTT.

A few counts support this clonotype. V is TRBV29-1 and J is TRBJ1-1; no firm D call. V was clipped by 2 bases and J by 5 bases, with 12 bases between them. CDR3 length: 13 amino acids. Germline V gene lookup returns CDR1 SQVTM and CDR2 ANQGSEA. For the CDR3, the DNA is TGCAGCGTTGAATTAGCTCCCCGGACTGAAGCTTTCTTT. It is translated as CSVELAPRTEAFF.

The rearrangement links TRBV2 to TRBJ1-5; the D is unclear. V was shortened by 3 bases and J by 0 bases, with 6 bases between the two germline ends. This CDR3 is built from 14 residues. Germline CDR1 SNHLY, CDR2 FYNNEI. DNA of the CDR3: TGTGCCAGCAGTGAGAGAGATAGCAATCAGCCCCAGCATTTT. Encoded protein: CASSERDSNQPQHF.

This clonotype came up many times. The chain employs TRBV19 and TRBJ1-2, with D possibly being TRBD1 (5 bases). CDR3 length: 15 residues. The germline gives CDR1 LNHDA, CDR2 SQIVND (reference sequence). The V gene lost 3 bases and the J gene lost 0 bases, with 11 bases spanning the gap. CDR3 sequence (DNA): TGTGCCAGTAGTATTGGAGGGGAAACTAACTATGGCTACACCTTC. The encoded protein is CASSIGGETNYGYTF.

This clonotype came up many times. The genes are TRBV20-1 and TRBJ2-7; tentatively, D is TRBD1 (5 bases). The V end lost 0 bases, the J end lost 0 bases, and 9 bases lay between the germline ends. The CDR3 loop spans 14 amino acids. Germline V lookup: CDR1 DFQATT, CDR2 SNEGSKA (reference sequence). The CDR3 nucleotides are TGCAGTGCTAGAGATAGCCAGGGCTCCTACGAGCAGTACTTC. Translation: CSARDSQGSYEQYF.

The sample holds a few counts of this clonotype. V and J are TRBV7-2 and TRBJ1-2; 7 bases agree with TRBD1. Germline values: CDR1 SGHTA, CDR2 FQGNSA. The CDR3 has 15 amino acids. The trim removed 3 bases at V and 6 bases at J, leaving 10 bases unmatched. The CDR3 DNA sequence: TGTGCCAGCAGCTTCTTACAGGGAGGGGGCCATGGCTACACCTTC. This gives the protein CASSFLQGGGHGYTF.